What follows is one T cell receptor (beta chain) and its context. Its cognate antigen is unknown. The data stem from a study of CXCR3-negative and CXCR3-positive naive CD8 T cells. Study-wide results and caveats: Higher TRB CDR3 hydrophobicity marked CXCR3-positive naive cells relative to CXCR3-negative naive cells. Most assays used freshly isolated PBMCs, as cryopreservation partially reduced CXCR3.

Each TRB cDNA library was prepared by 5' RACE (with UMI labels). From its re-call of the 5' RACE reads, TCRdb lists each CDR3 protein once, without DNA. The clone table shows roughly 63,000 distinct CDR3 sequences, with the ten largest holding approximately 4.4%. The V gene's germline CDR1 is SQVTM and CDR2 ANQGSEA. This CDR3 comprises 14 residues. The sequenced material came from naive CXCR3+ CD8+ T cells from blood. The subset is: CD45RO-CCR7+CD27+CD95- naive CD8+ T cells expressing CXCR3 (TNR3+). This chain connects TRBV29-1 to TRBJ2-1; TCRdb gives TRBD2 as the D gene, but with no DNA this cannot be confirmed. This receptor was obtained from a human donor in good health. Some clones in this sample may be carry-over from other donors' samples. CDR3 region: CSVSGLAGGDEQFF.